Sequencing of this T cell receptor (beta chain) was carried out in a study of blood T cell repertoires in COVID-19. V shed 4 bases, J shed 3 bases, and the junction held 2 bases outside the gene matches. Germline CDR1 and CDR2: LNHNV and YYDKDF (reference sequence). The CDR3 contains 15 residues. The method was immunoSEQ multiplex PCR; TCRdb's version includes in-frame clones alone and lacks a portion of them. The sample consists of 200,000 or so clones, 83% of them appearing once. Sequencing was performed on PBMCs or T cells enriched from blood (not recorded which). The J gene is TRBJ2-5, the V gene TRBV15; 13 nucleotides match TRBD2. This receptor was taken from a woman aged 50 to 65 who had been exposed to COVID-19. The CDR3 here is CATSMTSGGKETQYF. Here the CDR3 DNA reads TGTGCCACCAGCATGACTAGCGGGGGGAAAGAGACCCAGTACTTC.